This T cell receptor beta chain appears in the sequencing data of a study of T cells expressing NK-cell markers. At the level of the study: Seropositivity for HCMV was found in seven of the eight sequenced donors, with one seronegative.

Overall study results and limits: These same clonotypes (in several donors) also led the CD3+CD56-NKG2C+ fraction. The study did not resolve the HCMV specificity of expanded NKG2C+ T cell clones. CD8+ T cells in over five donors included dominant NKG2C+ clonotypes at about 1.0-8%.

A remark on this clonotype: Its antigen remains unidentified.

Germline V gene data show CDR1 as SGHVS and CDR2 as FQNEAQ. The CDR3 loop spans 17 amino acids. TCRdb re-called the 5' RACE reads; one entry per CDR3 protein, DNA not given. The sample totals some 500,000 distinct CDR3 sequences. The TCR sequence derives from a woman between 45 and 65 years old in good health. The sequenced sample was blood T cells: a sorted CD56 or NKG2C T cell subset, CD4+ or CD8+ T cells, or bulk PBMC T cells (not recorded which). J is TRBJ2-3 and V is TRBV7-8; TCRdb proposes TRBD2, but this gene call is untestable without DNA. CDR3 in amino acids: CASSGGTSGYITDTQYF.